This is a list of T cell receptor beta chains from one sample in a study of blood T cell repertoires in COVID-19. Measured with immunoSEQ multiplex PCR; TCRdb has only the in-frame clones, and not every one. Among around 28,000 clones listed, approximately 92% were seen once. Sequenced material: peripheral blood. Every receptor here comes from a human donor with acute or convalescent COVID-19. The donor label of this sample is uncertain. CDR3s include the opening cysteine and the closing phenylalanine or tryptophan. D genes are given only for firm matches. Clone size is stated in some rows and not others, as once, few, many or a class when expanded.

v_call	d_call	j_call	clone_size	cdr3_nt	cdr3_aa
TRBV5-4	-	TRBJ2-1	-	TGTGCCAGCAGCCCAAGCCCCGGGACAAAATACAATGAGCAGTTCTTC	CASSPSPGTKYNEQFF
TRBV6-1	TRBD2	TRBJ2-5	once	TGTGCCAGCAGTGAACCGGGACTAGCGGGCTCTGGAAGGACCCAGTACTTC	CASSEPGLAGSGRTQYF
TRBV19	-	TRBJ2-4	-	TGTGCCAGTACCGATCCCGGGGGTGCCAAAAACATTCAGTACTTC	CASTDPGGAKNIQYF
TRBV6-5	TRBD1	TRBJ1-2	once	TGTGCCAGCAGGAGACAGGGGGGTCGGGGGGGCTACACCTTC	CASRRQGGRGGYTF
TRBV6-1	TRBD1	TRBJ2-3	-	TGTGCCAGCAGTGAAGGTGGACAGGTCAGCACAGATACGCAGTATTTT	CASSEGGQVSTDTQYF
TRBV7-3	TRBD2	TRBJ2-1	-	TGTGCCAGCAGCTTATCTAGCGGGGGGGCGAGCAATGAGCAGTTCTTC	CASSLSSGGASNEQFF
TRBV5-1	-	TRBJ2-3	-	TGCGCCAGCAGCTTTCAAAGACACCAAGATACGCAGTATTTT	CASSFQRHQDTQYF
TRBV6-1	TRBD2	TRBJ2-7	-	TGTGCCAGCAGTGGGTCTCTAGCGGGAGTGACCTACGAGCAGTACTTC	CASSGSLAGVTYEQYF
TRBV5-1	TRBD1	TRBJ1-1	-	TGCGCCAGCAGCTACCGGGACAGGGCGGGCACTGAAGCTTTCTTT	CASSYRDRAGTEAFF
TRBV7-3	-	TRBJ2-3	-	TGTGCCAGCAGCGCCGGGGTTAGCACAGATACGCAGTATTTT	CASSAGVSTDTQYF
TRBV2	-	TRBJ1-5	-	TGTGCCAGCAGTGAACGACAGTTCAATCAGCCCCAGCATTTT	CASSERQFNQPQHF
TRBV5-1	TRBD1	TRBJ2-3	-	TGCGCCAGCAGCCCGGACAGGGGCACAGATACGCAGTATTTT	CASSPDRGTDTQYF
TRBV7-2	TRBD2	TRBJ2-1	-	TGTGCCAGCAGCTTCAGCGGGGGGGCCTACAATGAGCAGTTCTTC	CASSFSGGAYNEQFF
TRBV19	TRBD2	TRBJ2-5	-	TGTGCCAGTAGTATCGTCGGGACTAGCGGGGGGGTCCCAATGACCCAGTACTTC	CASSIVGTSGGVPMTQYF
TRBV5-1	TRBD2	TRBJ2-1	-	TGCGCCAGCAGCTTGTTACGCGGGAGTTACAATGAGCAGTTCTTC	CASSLLRGSYNEQFF
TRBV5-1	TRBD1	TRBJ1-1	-	TGCGCCAGCAGCTGGGGGACAGGGGGCAAGGCTGAAGCTTTCTTT	CASSWGTGGKAEAFF
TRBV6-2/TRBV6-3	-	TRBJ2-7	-	TGTGCCAGCAGTTCCTCAGGGGGGGGATCCTACGAGCAGTACTTC	CASSSSGGGSYEQYF
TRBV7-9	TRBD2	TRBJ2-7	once	TGTGCCAGCATCATCACCGGGGGGTACGAGCAGTACTTC	CASIITGGYEQYF
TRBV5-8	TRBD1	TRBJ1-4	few	TGTGCCAGCAGCTCGAGCCGGGACAGGGTGGGAAAACTGTTTTTT	CASSSSRDRVGKLFF
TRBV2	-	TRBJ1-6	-	TGTGCCAGCAGTGAAGGGCAGGGTAGGGCACCCCTCCACTTT	CASSEGQGRAPLHF